The T cell receptor beta chain under discussion was sequenced for a study of breast tumors, draining lymph nodes, adjacent tissues. TCRdb analysed the multiplex PCR reads with MiXCR anew, one entry per CDR3 protein. The sample lists about 100,000 distinct CDR3 sequences; 21% were seen once. Germline lookup yields CDR1 MNHNS and CDR2 SASEGT. The V segment lost 7 bases and the J segment 5 bases; nucleotides outside the gene matches: 17. This CDR3 comprises 19 residues. Samples came from axillary lymph nodes draining the breast cancer. The specimen was axillary lymph node tissue. This chain links TRBV6-1 with TRBJ2-2; 12 positions match TRBD2. The receptor was isolated from a female donor with breast cancer. Some clones in this sample may be carry-over from other donors' samples. The CDR3 here is CASTGGVLLAGGRTGELFF. The CDR3 bases are TGTGCCAGCACCGGGGGCGTACTACTAGCGGGAGGACGTACCGGGGAGCTGTTTTTT.